These 26 T cell receptor beta chains originate from one sample sequenced in a study of shared clonotypes between healthy human individuals. TCRdb's table, derived via immunoSEQ multiplex PCR, lists solely in-frame clones and lacks some. The sample holds some 350,000 clones, about 74% seen once. Input material: memory CD4+ T cells sorted from blood. Subset given: CD45RA-negative fraction. The receptors here all came from a man aged 25-45 years in good health.

CDR3 region: CASSRPSGSYNEQFF. The CDR3 DNA is TGTGCCAGCAGCCGCCCTAGCGGGTCATACAATGAGCAGTTCTTC. This rearrangement joins TRBV5-6 to TRBJ2-1; 8 bases map to TRBD2. CDR1 SGHDT and CDR2 YYEEEE come from the germline V gene. The CDR3 loop spans 15 amino acids. V lost 4 bases and J lost 4; bases outside the gene matches: 7.

This sequence joins TRBV7-8 and TRBJ2-3, with TRBD2 matching 8 bases. Losses at the gene ends were 4 bases for V and 3 bases for J; bases not matched to a gene: 12. CDR1 SGHVS and CDR2 FQNEAQ come from the germline V gene. The length of the CDR3 is 17 residues. The CDR3 DNA is TGTGCCAGCAGCTGGGAGCGTAGCGGGATTCAGACAGATACGCAGTATTTT. Its protein product is CASSWERSGIQTDTQYF.

The chain recombines TRBV7-6 with TRBJ2-1, with 13 bases aligning to TRBD2. Per germline, CDR1 SGHVS and CDR2 FNYEAQ. The CDR3 is 16 residues long. Unmatched junction bases numbered 6, after V lost 1 base and J lost 9 bases. The CDR3 DNA reads as TGTGCCAGCAGCTTAGACTCGGGACTAGCGGGACGTGAGCAGTTCTTC. Translation: CASSLDSGLAGREQFF.

The chain carries TRBV27 and TRBJ2-7, with TRBD2 identical over 7 bases. In germline, CDR1 is MNHEY, CDR2 SMNVEV (reference sequence). The length of the CDR3 is 15 residues. J gave up 2 bases and V 2 bases, and 6 bases lay outside the gene matches. CDR3 nucleotide sequence: TGTGCCAGCAGTTTACTCCTAGCGGCCCCCTACGAGCAGTACTTC. The encoded protein is CASSLLLAAPYEQYF.

The V call is TRBV11-3, the J call TRBJ2-2, with 11 nucleotides matching TRBD2. The CDR3 extends over 16 amino acids. V trimming: 5 bases; J trimming: 4 bases; junction bases outside the gene matches: 6. Germline lookup yields CDR1 SGHNT and CDR2 YENEEA. CDR3 protein: CASSPISGRATGELFF. CDR3 sequence (DNA): TGTGCCAGCAGCCCGATTAGCGGGAGGGCCACCGGGGAGCTGTTTTTT.

This chain uses TRBV28 with TRBJ1-1; maybe TRBD1 (5 bases). CDR1 and CDR2 (germline): MDHEN, SYDVKM. Between the trimmed V and J ends, which lost 2 bases and 2 bases, there was a span of 12 bases. The CDR3 contains 15 residues. CDR3 coding DNA: TGTGCCAGCAGTTTAAAGGGACGGAGAAACACTGAAGCTTTCTTT. As protein: CASSLKGRRNTEAFF.

This clone appeared a single time. The genes are TRBV29-1 and TRBJ2-1; the match to TRBD2 covers 13 bases. CDR1 is SQVTM and CDR2 is ANQGSEA in the germline V gene. The CDR3 length is 14 residues. J was trimmed by 4 bases and V by 5 bases; bases with no gene match: 2. DNA of the CDR3: TGCAGCGTTCGGACTAGCGGGGGATACAATGAGCAGTTCTTC. As protein: CSVRTSGGYNEQFF.

The chain employs TRBV28 and TRBJ2-3; 14 positions match TRBD2. The V and J ends lost 7 bases and 2 bases, in that order; junction bases with no gene match: 17. The germline gives CDR1 MDHEN, CDR2 SYDVKM. CDR3 length: 20 residues. CDR3 sequence reads: CASTRLFGTSGSSDTDTQYF. The CDR3, as DNA: TGTGCCAGCACCCGCCTTTTCGGGACTAGCGGGAGTTCTGACACAGATACGCAGTATTTT.

J is TRBJ2-7 and V is TRBV4-1; tentatively, D is TRBD1 or TRBD2 (6 bases each). From germline, CDR1 is MGHRA and CDR2 YSYEKL. The CDR3 runs 15 residues. The V end lost 4 bases, the J end lost 6 bases, and 19 bases lay between the germline ends. The CDR3 sequence is CASSLRGGGNSEQYF. The CDR3 DNA is TGCGCCAGCAGCCTCAGGGGTGGGGGGAATTCCGAGCAGTACTTC.

This rearrangement joins TRBV7-3 to TRBJ2-1, with 8 bases matching TRBD2. CDR1 SGHTA and CDR2 FQGTGA come from the germline V gene. V lost 2 bases and J lost 6; bases outside the gene matches: 6. This CDR3 contains 15 residues. The CDR3 loop is CASSLGASGLNEQFF. The CDR3 DNA follows: TGTGCCAGCAGCTTAGGGGCTAGCGGGCTCAATGAGCAGTTCTTC.

The rearrangement joins TRBV7-2 to TRBJ2-1; D not resolved. The ends were cut back, 1 base at V and 2 bases at J, with 6 bases in the middle. The CDR3 length is 14 residues. Germline V gene lookup returns CDR1 SGHTA and CDR2 FQGNSA. CDR3 in amino acids: CASSLGSAYNEQFF. The CDR3 bases are TGTGCCAGCAGCTTAGGGAGCGCCTACAATGAGCAGTTCTTC.

V and J are TRBV29-1 and TRBJ1-5; 7 bases match TRBD1. J was trimmed by 5 bases and V by 5 bases; bases with no gene match: 6. This CDR3 is 13 amino acids long. Germline V gene lookup returns CDR1 SQVTM and CDR2 ANQGSEA. This chain's CDR3 is CSVSGQVDQPQHF. DNA for the CDR3: TGCAGCGTTTCCGGACAGGTAGATCAGCCCCAGCATTTT.

CDR3 nucleotide sequence: TGTGCCAGCTGGGGACAGCCGTATGGCTACACCTTC. Translation gives CASWGQPYGYTF. This chain uses TRBV28 with TRBJ1-2; 7 bases map to TRBD1. V dropped 8 bases and J dropped 5; count of bases not matched to a gene: 5. The germline V gene encodes CDR1 MDHEN and CDR2 SYDVKM. CDR3 length: 12 amino acids.

The chain has TRBV20-1 and TRBJ1-1; D is undetermined. Trimming pared 3 bases from V and 5 bases from J, leaving 7 bases between. The CDR3 has 11 residues. The germline V gene encodes CDR1 DFQATT and CDR2 SNEGSKA (reference sequence). The CDR3 reads CSASAWTEAFF. The CDR3 DNA reads as TGCAGTGCTAGTGCGTGGACTGAAGCTTTCTTT.

This chain joins TRBV30 and TRBJ2-5, with D perhaps being TRBD1 or TRBD2 (5 bases each). The CDR3 is 13 residues long. V was pared by 1 base and J by 5 bases, with 11 bases between. Per the germline V gene, CDR1 is GTSNPN and CDR2 is SVGIG (reference sequence). The CDR3 nucleotides read TGTGCCTGGAGTGGAGGGGCAGGGGAGACCCAGTACTTC. This encodes CAWSGGAGETQYF.

J is TRBJ2-7 and V is TRBV7-9; D gene ambiguous. Germline loops: CDR1 SEHNR, CDR2 FQNEAQ (reference sequence). Trimming pared 1 base from V and 7 bases from J, leaving 11 bases between. This CDR3 spans 13 amino acids. The CDR3 region has the DNA TGTGCCAGCAGCTTAGGTCTCGGTTGGGAGCAGTACTTC. Protein sequence: CASSLGLGWEQYF.

V usage is TRBV5-1 and J usage is TRBJ2-2, with TRBD2 matching over 15 bases. The CDR3 runs 18 residues. The junction had 6 bases not matched to a gene; V was cut back by 4 bases and J by 2 bases. Germline lookup yields CDR1 SGHRS and CDR2 YFSETQ. As DNA, the CDR3 is TGCGCCAGCAGCCACGGGACTAGCGGGAGGAGTAACACCGGGGAGCTGTTTTTT. This encodes CASSHGTSGRSNTGELFF.

The chain uses TRBV2 and TRBJ2-1; 10 positions agree with TRBD2. Germline CDR1 SNHLY, CDR2 FYNNEI. The CDR3 length is 17 residues. Germline trimming cut 8 bases from V and 4 bases from J; bases unmatched to any gene: 14. The CDR3: CASPGGASGGIYNEQFF. For the CDR3, the DNA is TGTGCCAGCCCAGGGGGGGCTAGCGGGGGCATTTACAATGAGCAGTTCTTC.

The rearrangement joins TRBV28 to TRBJ2-7; a possible D gene is TRBD1 (5 bases). V was clipped by 0 bases and J by 3 bases, with 9 bases between them. This CDR3 region has 14 residues. Germline values: CDR1 MDHEN, CDR2 SYDVKM. Here the CDR3 reads CASSLWAGNYEQYF. CDR3 sequence (DNA): TGTGCCAGCAGTTTATGGGCAGGGAACTACGAGCAGTACTTC. The full variable domain, with the rest looked up from reference TRBV28 and TRBJ2-7, is DVKVTQSSRYLVKRTGEKVFLECVQDMDHENMFWYRQDPGLGLRLIYFSYDVKMKEKGDIPEGYSVSREKKERFSLILESASTNQTSMYLCASSLWAGNYEQYFGPGTRLTVT.

This clone was seen more than once but under ten times. The chain recombines TRBV2 with TRBJ1-1; a possible D gene is TRBD1 (5 bases). The CDR3 is 12 residues long. The germline V gene has CDR1 SNHLY and CDR2 FYNNEI. V was pared by 6 bases and J by 1 base, with 6 bases between. The CDR3 spells CASRRGNTEAFF. The CDR3 nucleotides are TGTGCCAGCAGGAGGGGGAACACTGAAGCTTTCTTT.

The rearrangement joins TRBV9 to TRBJ2-3; D perhaps matches TRBD2 (6 bases). The CDR3 consists of 14 residues. Germline loops: CDR1 SGDLS, CDR2 YYNGEE. The V end lost 0 bases, the J end lost 4 bases, and 9 bases lay between the germline ends. Written as DNA, the CDR3 is TGTGCCAGCAGCGTAGGCGGGGTTCCAGATACGCAGTATTTT. It yields the protein CASSVGGVPDTQYF.

This clone was picked up one time. The chain is built from TRBV5-1 and TRBJ2-1, with 10 bases that match TRBD2. The CDR3 is 14 amino acids. Losses at the gene ends were 1 base for V and 8 bases for J; bases not matched to a gene: 3. Germline V gene lookup returns CDR1 SGHRS and CDR2 YFSETQ. This CDR3 is CASSLSSGRYEQFF. CDR3 DNA sequence: TGCGCCAGCAGCTTGAGTAGCGGGAGGTATGAGCAGTTCTTC.

The chain links TRBV5-1 to TRBJ2-3; TRBD1 aligns across 8 bases. The germline CDR1 and CDR2 sequences are SGHRS and YFSETQ. The CDR3 sequence is 15 residues long. V was pared by 0 bases and J by 3 bases, with 3 bases of the junction left unmatched. The CDR3 nucleotides read TGCGCCAGCAGCTTGGGCAGGGGGCGTACAGATACGCAGTATTTT. Its protein product is CASSLGRGRTDTQYF. Full variable domain (missing parts from reference TRBV5-1 and TRBJ2-3): KAGVTQTPRYLIKTRGQQVTLSCSPISGHRSVSWYQQTPGQGLQFLFEYFSETQRNKGNFPGRFSGRQFSNSRSEMNVSTLELGDSALYLCASSLGRGRTDTQYFGPGTRLTVL.

The gene calls are TRBV5-5 and TRBJ1-2; a possible D gene is TRBD1 (6 bases). CDR3 length equals 14 residues. Trimming took off 10 bases at V and 4 bases at J, with 20 bases between the two ends. Germline V gene lookup returns CDR1 SGHKS and CDR2 YYEKEE (reference sequence). CDR3 bases: TGTGCCGGCACGTCAGGGGCTGCTTTCTATGGCTACACCTTC. Translated, it gives CAGTSGAAFYGYTF.

This chain uses TRBV2 with TRBJ2-5; 11 bases align to TRBD1. This CDR3 is built from 17 residues. Trimming at V came to 1 base and at J to 2 bases, leaving 6 bases not matched to a gene. CDR1 is SNHLY, CDR2 FYNNEI, per germline. The CDR3 DNA follows: TGTGCCAGCAGTGAAGGTTTCGGGACAGGGGGACAAGAGACCCAGTACTTC. Encoded protein: CASSEGFGTGGQETQYF. The full variable domain, rest sourced from reference TRBV2 and TRBJ2-5, is EPEVTQTPSHQVTQMGQEVILRCVPISNHLYFYWYRQILGQKVEFLVSFYNNEISEKSEIFDDQFSVERPDGSNFTLKIRSTKLEDSAMYFCASSEGFGTGGQETQYFGPGTRLLVL.

This chain joins TRBV27 and TRBJ2-2; 8 nucleotides agree with TRBD2. There are 15 residues in the CDR3. Losses at the gene ends were 2 bases for V and 6 bases for J; bases not matched to a gene: 5. Germline loops: CDR1 MNHEY, CDR2 SMNVEV (reference sequence). CDR3 in DNA: TGTGCCAGCAGTTTAAAGCGGGAGTATCCCGGGGAGCTGTTTTTT. Its protein product is CASSLKREYPGELFF.